The 28 T cell receptor beta chains reported below all come from one sample, sequenced in a study of shared clonotypes between healthy human individuals. Data came from immunoSEQ multiplex PCR; TCRdb stores just in-frame clones and leaves some out. Here the sample spans about 770,000 clones, roughly 72% being singletons. The material sequenced was memory CD4+ T cells sorted from blood. Described subset: CD45RA-negative fraction. All receptors come from a woman under 40 in good health.

This clone occurred once. The V and J genes are TRBV6-5 and TRBJ1-2, with 8 bases that match TRBD1. The CDR3 sequence is 16 residues long. In germline, CDR1 is MNHEY, CDR2 SVGAGI. V lost 2 bases to trimming and J lost 1 base; unmatched junction nucleotides: 6. The CDR3 loop is CASSYVQGALNYGYTF. The CDR3 DNA reads TGTGCCAGCAGTTACGTTCAGGGGGCGCTTAACTATGGCTACACCTTC.

This sequence joins TRBV7-9 and TRBJ2-2, with no clear D. This CDR3 is built from 17 residues. Germline values: CDR1 SEHNR, CDR2 FQNEAQ (reference sequence). Trimming removed 5 bases from V and 4 bases from J, with 20 bases in between. In DNA form, the CDR3 reads TGTGCCAGCAGCCCACCCATGGAGTTAGACATCACCGGGGAGCTGTTTTTT. This gives the protein CASSPPMELDITGELFF.

In its sample, this clone was seen once. The J gene is TRBJ2-1, the V gene TRBV19, with 11 bases identical to TRBD2. Germline CDR1 is LNHDA and CDR2 is SQIVND (reference sequence). After removal of 1 base from V and 8 bases from J, the junction contained 7 bases not matched to a gene. This CDR3 has 16 amino acids. The CDR3 sequence is CASSIVSGRAGDEQFF. CDR3 sequence (DNA): TGTGCCAGTAGTATAGTTAGCGGGAGGGCCGGCGATGAGCAGTTCTTC.

This rearrangement joins TRBV5-1 to TRBJ2-3, with D hard to call. Germline CDR1 SGHRS, CDR2 YFSETQ. Trimming took 4 bases from V and 2 from J, leaving 11 bases between them. The CDR3 consists of 14 residues. The CDR3 region is CASSSLAATDTQYF. The CDR3 region has the DNA TGCGCCAGCAGCAGCCTTGCAGCCACAGATACGCAGTATTTT. Supplemented by reference TRBV5-1 and TRBJ2-3, the full variable domain reads KAGVTQTPRYLIKTRGQQVTLSCSPISGHRSVSWYQQTPGQGLQFLFEYFSETQRNKGNFPGRFSGRQFSNSRSEMNVSTLELGDSALYLCASSSLAATDTQYFGPGTRLTVL.

This chain uses TRBV4-1 with TRBJ1-2; D might be TRBD1 (5 bases). Trimming took off 1 base at V and 2 bases at J, with 8 bases between the two ends. In germline, CDR1 is MGHRA, CDR2 YSYEKL. The CDR3 contains 14 residues. CDR3 sequence: CASSQGRVNYGYTF. DNA of the CDR3: TGCGCCAGCAGCCAAGGCAGGGTGAACTATGGCTACACCTTC.

This clone has at least ten counts. The chain combines TRBV19 with TRBJ2-7; TRBD2 might be the D (7 bases). Trimming took 7 bases from V and 6 from J, leaving 16 bases between them. The germline V gene has CDR1 LNHDA and CDR2 SQIVND (reference sequence). CDR3 length equals 13 residues. CDR3 nucleotides: TGTGCCAGTAAGGGGGAGGGAAAGAGCGAGCAGTACTTC. It codes for CASKGEGKSEQYF.

The chain is built from TRBV5-1 and TRBJ2-7; 12 bases agree with TRBD2. Looked up from germline, CDR1 is SGHRS and CDR2 is YFSETQ. The CDR3 runs 15 residues. V was clipped by 5 bases and J by 5 bases; unmatched bases: 8. CDR3 protein: CASRPLAGGPHEQYF. Here the CDR3 DNA reads TGCGCCAGCAGACCCCTAGCGGGAGGGCCGCACGAGCAGTACTTC.

The chain joins TRBV28 to TRBJ1-5; D is unclear. V was trimmed by 6 bases and J by 0 bases, leaving 12 bases between them. Looked up from germline, CDR1 is MDHEN and CDR2 is SYDVKM. The CDR3 spans 15 residues. The CDR3 nucleotides read TGTGCCAGCAGCACCCCTGAATATAGCAATCAGCCCCAGCATTTT. Its protein is CASSTPEYSNQPQHF.

About this clone: The identical CDR3 is also encoded by other nucleotide sequences in the sample. The chain joins TRBV18 to TRBJ2-1, with TRBD2 matching over 15 bases. Germline V CDR1 and CDR2: KGHSH, LQKENI. The CDR3 consists of 17 residues. The V gene end was trimmed by 1 base and the J gene end by 5 bases; junction bases not matched to a gene: 3. The DNA of the CDR3 is TGTGCCAGCTCACCACTGGGACTAGCGGGAGGAAACAATGAGCAGTTCTTC. It translates to CASSPLGLAGGNNEQFF.

The genes are TRBV5-5 and TRBJ2-2; 11 bases fit TRBD2. The trim removed 4 bases at V and 4 bases at J, leaving 9 bases unmatched. CDR1 is SGHKS and CDR2 is YYEKEE in the germline V gene (reference sequence). CDR3 length: 17 amino acids. The CDR3 loop is CASSTNVGLAATGELFF. CDR3 coding DNA: TGTGCCAGCAGCACGAATGTGGGACTAGCGGCCACCGGGGAGCTGTTTTTT.

The chain employs TRBV21-1 and TRBJ2-1; no DNA check was done on the table's D call, TRBD2. TRBV21-1 is a pseudogene. This CDR3 has 16 amino acids. The CDR3 DNA sequence: TGTGCCAGCAGCAAATCTGAAGCGGGAGCTTACAATGAGCAGTTCTTC. It translates to CASSKSEAGAYNEQFF.

The chain combines TRBV28 with TRBJ2-2; TRBD2 agrees at 13 bases. The CDR3 is made up of 20 amino acids. J gave up 4 bases and V 5 bases, and 16 bases lay outside the gene matches. Germline V CDR1 and CDR2: MDHEN, SYDVKM. The CDR3 sequence: CASSRDMYFGTSGTTGELFF. CDR3 sequence (DNA): TGTGCCAGCAGTCGCGACATGTACTTCGGGACTAGCGGGACCACCGGGGAGCTGTTTTTT.

The chain recombines TRBV15 with TRBJ2-7; D is perhaps TRBD1 or TRBD2 (5 bases each). This CDR3 comprises 14 residues. The germline V and J ends were trimmed by 1 base and 5 bases, with 12 bases remaining between them. Germline values: CDR1 LNHNV, CDR2 YYDKDF (reference sequence). The CDR3 loop is CATSRGEGTNEQYF. CDR3 coding DNA: TGTGCCACCAGCAGAGGTGAGGGGACCAACGAGCAGTACTTC.

The chain couples TRBV6-5 to TRBJ1-2; 7 nucleotides align to TRBD1. CDR1 is MNHEY and CDR2 is SVGAGI in the germline V gene. V shed 4 bases and J 6 bases; nucleotides not matched to a gene: 14. The CDR3 is 16 residues long. CDR3: CASSWGGSTGENGYTF. As DNA, the CDR3 is TGTGCCAGCAGTTGGGGCGGAAGTACAGGGGAGAATGGCTACACCTTC.

The chain has TRBV5-4 and TRBJ1-3; 10 bases agree with TRBD1. V gave up 4 bases and J gave up 4 bases; unmatched junction bases: 5. This CDR3 has 15 amino acids. Germline-derived CDR1 and CDR2 are SGHNT and YYREEE (reference sequence). In nucleotides, the CDR3 is TGTGCCAGCAGCGCGGGACAGGGGTACGGAAACACCATATATTTT. Protein product: CASSAGQGYGNTIYF.

This clone was detected once. The genes are TRBV7-2 and TRBJ1-2, with 7 bases matching TRBD1. The CDR3 has 15 amino acids. Germline lookup yields CDR1 SGHTA and CDR2 FQGNSA. J was trimmed by 4 bases and V by 1 base; bases with no gene match: 6. CDR3 DNA: TGTGCCAGCAGCTTAGTTTCGGGACAGACCTATGGCTACACCTTC. It codes for CASSLVSGQTYGYTF.

The rearrangement uses TRBV10-3 and TRBJ2-2; D may be TRBD2 (6 bases). Germline lookup yields CDR1 ENHRY and CDR2 SYGVKD. This CDR3 is built from 14 residues. Deletions cut 7 bases from V and 1 base from J, with 10 bases between. CDR3 coding DNA: TGTGCCATCACCTCGGGACTGAACACCGGGGAGCTGTTTTTT. Translation: CAITSGLNTGELFF.

The chain has TRBV18 and TRBJ2-7; D might be TRBD1 or TRBD2, each matching 5 bases. V was cut by 5 bases and J by 3 bases, with 11 bases left in between. CDR1 and CDR2 (germline): KGHSH, LQKENI. The CDR3 length is 13 residues. CDR3 in amino acids: CASSGDRLYEQYF. CDR3 DNA sequence: TGTGCCAGCTCAGGGGACCGCCTCTACGAGCAGTACTTC.

This clone was detected a few times. The rearrangement joins TRBV5-1 to TRBJ2-1, with 7 bases identical to TRBD2. V lost 4 bases, J lost 0 bases, and 4 bases stayed unmatched. Germline lookup yields CDR1 SGHRS and CDR2 YFSETQ. CDR3 length: 15 residues. CDR3 protein: CASSTGTNSYNEQFF. The CDR3 coding sequence is TGCGCCAGCAGCACCGGGACTAACTCCTACAATGAGCAGTTCTTC.

This clone was detected only once. This likely traces to a read error, being one base from a far larger clone. This chain connects TRBV4-1 to TRBJ2-1; TRBD1 matches 10 bases. The germline CDR1 and CDR2 sequences are MGHRA and YSYEKL. J lost 5 bases, V lost 3 bases, and 7 bases had no gene match. The CDR3 covers 16 residues. The CDR3 reads CASSQAGTGADNEQFF. As DNA, the CDR3 is TGCGCCAGCAGCCAGGCGGGGACAGGGGCTGACAATGAGCAGTTCTTC.

The DNA for the CDR3 is TGCGCCAGCAGCTTGGATGTTAGTAACTCCTACGAGCAGTACTTC. Amino acid sequence: CASSLDVSNSYEQYF. V usage is TRBV5-1 and J usage is TRBJ2-7; D gene uncertain. The ends were cut back, 0 bases at V and 0 bases at J, with 10 bases in the middle. CDR3 length equals 15 residues. The germline CDR1 and CDR2 sequences are SGHRS and YFSETQ.

The chain joins TRBV19 to TRBJ2-7; D could derive from TRBD1 or TRBD2 (5 bases each). CDR3 size: 14 residues. V lost 4 bases and J 2 bases, leaving 12 bases between the germline ends. Germline CDR1 LNHDA, CDR2 SQIVND (reference sequence). In DNA, the CDR3 is TGTGCCAGTAGTACGTCCGGGGCCACCTACGAGCAGTACTTC. Protein sequence: CASSTSGATYEQYF.

V gene TRBV4-1 combines with J gene TRBJ2-5, with 9 bases matching TRBD1. CDR1 MGHRA and CDR2 YSYEKL come from the germline V gene. The CDR3 has 15 residues. The V gene end was trimmed by 1 base and the J gene end by 5 bases; junction bases not matched to a gene: 5. CDR3 DNA: TGCGCCAGCAGCCAAGGGGACAGGGATGTGGAGACCCAGTACTTC. It yields the protein CASSQGDRDVETQYF.

The gene calls are TRBV15 and TRBJ2-6; 7 bases line up with TRBD1. Germline assignment: CDR1 LNHNV and CDR2 YYDKDF (reference sequence). The CDR3 sequence is 19 residues long. V lost 3 bases and J lost 3; bases outside the gene matches: 14. CDR3 amino acids: CATSSSQIQTGFGANVLTF. The CDR3 DNA follows: TGTGCCACCAGCAGCAGCCAAATCCAGACAGGGTTTGGGGCCAACGTCCTGACTTTC.

The J gene is TRBJ1-4, the V gene TRBV28, with 9 bases lining up with TRBD1. Trimming at V came to 6 bases and at J to 0 bases, leaving 8 bases not matched to a gene. Germline CDR1 is MDHEN and CDR2 is SYDVKM. The CDR3 has 17 amino acids. This chain's CDR3 is CASRPGTGLSTNEKLFF. The CDR3 nucleotides are TGTGCCAGCAGACCCGGGACAGGGCTTTCAACTAATGAAAAACTGTTTTTT.

V is TRBV2 and J is TRBJ2-7; no definite D call. The V end was cut by 3 bases, the J end by 2 bases, with 17 bases between. From germline, CDR1 is SNHLY and CDR2 FYNNEI. This CDR3 is built from 16 residues. For the CDR3, the DNA is TGTGCCAGCAGTGATTGGGATTTGGTAGGAACCTACGAGCAGTACTTC. This gives the protein CASSDWDLVGTYEQYF.

The chain joins TRBV6-1 to TRBJ2-7; 9 nucleotides agree with TRBD2. Germline V gives CDR1 MNHNS, CDR2 SASEGT. Trimming took 0 bases from V and 6 from J; bases not matched to a gene: 6. The CDR3 consists of 15 residues. DNA for the CDR3: TGTGCCAGCAGTGAAGCGGCGGGGGGGGCGCGCGAGCAGTACTTC. Its translation is CASSEAAGGAREQYF.

This chain connects TRBV4-1 to TRBJ1-2, with D perhaps TRBD1 (6 bases). The V end lost 1 base, the J end lost 4 bases, and 13 bases lay between the germline ends. The CDR3 extends over 15 amino acids. Germline V CDR1 and CDR2: MGHRA, YSYEKL. The CDR3 DNA follows: TGCGCCAGCAGCCAAGCCCCCGGGGGGCCCTATGGCTACACCTTC. Residues: CASSQAPGGPYGYTF.